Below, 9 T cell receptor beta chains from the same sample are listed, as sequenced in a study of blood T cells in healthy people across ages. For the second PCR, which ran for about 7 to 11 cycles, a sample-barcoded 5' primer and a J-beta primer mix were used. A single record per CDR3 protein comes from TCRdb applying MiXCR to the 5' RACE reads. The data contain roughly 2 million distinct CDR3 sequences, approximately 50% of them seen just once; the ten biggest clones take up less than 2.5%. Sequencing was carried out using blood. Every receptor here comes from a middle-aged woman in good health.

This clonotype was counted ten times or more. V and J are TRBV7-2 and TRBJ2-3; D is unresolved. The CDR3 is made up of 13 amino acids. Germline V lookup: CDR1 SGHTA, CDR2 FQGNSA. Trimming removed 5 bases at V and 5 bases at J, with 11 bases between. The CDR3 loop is CASSPRDRDTQYF. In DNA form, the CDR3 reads TGTGCCAGCAGCCCCAGAGATCGAGATACGCAGTATTTT.

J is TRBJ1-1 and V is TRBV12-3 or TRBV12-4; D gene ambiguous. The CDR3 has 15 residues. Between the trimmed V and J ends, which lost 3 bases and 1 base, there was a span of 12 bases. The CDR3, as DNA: TGTGCCAGCAGTTTCCTAGACCGTTCGAACACTGAAGCTTTCTTT. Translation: CASSFLDRSNTEAFF.

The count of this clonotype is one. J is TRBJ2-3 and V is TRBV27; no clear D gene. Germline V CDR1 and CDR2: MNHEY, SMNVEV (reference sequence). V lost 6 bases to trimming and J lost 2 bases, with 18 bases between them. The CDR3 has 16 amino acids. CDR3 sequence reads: CASSRLWNLITDTQYF. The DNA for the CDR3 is TGTGCCAGCAGCCGCCTATGGAACCTGATCACAGATACGCAGTATTTT.

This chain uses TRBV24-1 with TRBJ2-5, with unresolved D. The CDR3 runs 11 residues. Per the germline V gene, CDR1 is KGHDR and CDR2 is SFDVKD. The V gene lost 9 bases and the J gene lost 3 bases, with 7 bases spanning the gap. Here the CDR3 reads CATADKETQYF. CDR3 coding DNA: TGTGCCACCGCTGATAAAGAGACCCAGTACTTC.

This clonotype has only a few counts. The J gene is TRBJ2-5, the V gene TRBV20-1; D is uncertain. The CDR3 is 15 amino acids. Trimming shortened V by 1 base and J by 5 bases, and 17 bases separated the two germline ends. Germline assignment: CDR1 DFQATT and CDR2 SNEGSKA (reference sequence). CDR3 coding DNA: TGCAGTGCTAGAGGACCCCGGCCATCTCGGGAGACCCAGTACTTC. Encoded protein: CSARGPRPSRETQYF.

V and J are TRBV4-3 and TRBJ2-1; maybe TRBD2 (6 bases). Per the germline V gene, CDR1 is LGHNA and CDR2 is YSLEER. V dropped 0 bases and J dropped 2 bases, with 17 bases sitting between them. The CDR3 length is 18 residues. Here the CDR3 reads CASSQERASAGTYNEQFF. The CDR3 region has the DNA TGCGCCAGCAGCCAAGAACGGGCTAGCGCCGGGACCTACAATGAGCAGTTCTTC.

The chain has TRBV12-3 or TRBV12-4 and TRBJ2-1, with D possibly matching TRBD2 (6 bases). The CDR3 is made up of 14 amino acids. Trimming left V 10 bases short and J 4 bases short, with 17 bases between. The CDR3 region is CATSETSIYNEQFF. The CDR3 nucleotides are TGTGCCACCTCTGAGACTAGTATATACAATGAGCAGTTCTTC.

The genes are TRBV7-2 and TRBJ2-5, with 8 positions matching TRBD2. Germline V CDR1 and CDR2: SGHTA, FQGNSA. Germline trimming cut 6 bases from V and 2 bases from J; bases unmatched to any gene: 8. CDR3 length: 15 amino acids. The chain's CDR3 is CASSPSGTSQETQYF. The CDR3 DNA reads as TGTGCCAGCAGTCCCTCCGGGACTAGTCAAGAGACCCAGTACTTC. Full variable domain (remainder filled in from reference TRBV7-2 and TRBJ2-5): GAGVSQSPSNKVTEKGKDVELRCDPISGHTALYWYRQSLGQGLEFLIYFQGNSAPDKSGLPSDRFSAERTGGSVSTLTIQRTQQEDSAVYLCASSPSGTSQETQYFGPGTRLLVL.

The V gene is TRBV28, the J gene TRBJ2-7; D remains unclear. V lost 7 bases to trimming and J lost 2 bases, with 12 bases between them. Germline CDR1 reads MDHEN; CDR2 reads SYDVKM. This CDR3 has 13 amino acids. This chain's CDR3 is CASNSGRTYEQYF. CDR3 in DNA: TGTGCCAGCAACTCTGGGCGGACCTACGAGCAGTACTTC.